This T cell receptor (beta chain) came from a study of CD8 T cells in ankylosing spondylitis. With respect to this clonotype: The antigen remains undetermined. An end of the junction does not agree with germline; a read error may underlie this.

Via MiXCR, TCRdb re-called the 5' RACE reads, giving one row per CDR3 protein. In the table there are approximately 300,000 distinct CDR3 sequences, 6.5% to 10% of which are singletons. Germline V gene sequence: CDR1 PRHDT, CDR2 FYEKMQ (reference sequence). The CDR3 sequence is 12 residues long. Study outcomes and limitations: Some of the motif variants had earlier been found in reactive arthritis patients' fluid and blood. Disease-linked clones proved CD8+ and comparatively uncommon in peripheral blood. Significantly higher representation of disease-linked clones was reported for matched ankylosing spondylitis synovial fluid. What seemed typical of ankylosing spondylitis blood was a TCR beta motif built from under 10 highly homologous variants.

This chain connects TRBV13 to TRBJ2-7; D may be TRBD1 or TRBD2 (5 bases each). This sequence originates from a male donor with ankylosing spondylitis. Sequenced sample: blood, either unsorted or a sorted T cell fraction (not recorded which). CDR3 sequence: CASSVGTGEQYF. In DNA form, the CDR3 reads TGTGCCAGCAGCGTAGGGACGGGCGAGCAGTACTTC.